The 2 T cell receptor beta chains reported below all come from one sample, sequenced in a study of shared clonotypes between healthy human individuals. Clones were sequenced by immunoSEQ multiplex PCR, and TCRdb holds only the in-frame ones, with some missing. The sample consists of a few hundred thousand clones, 70% to 80% of them appearing once. The sample taken for sequencing was PBMCs. Receptor source: a woman aged 40-49 years in good health. Some clones in this sample may be carry-over from other donors' samples.

The genes are TRBV7-6 and TRBJ2-5, with D possibly being TRBD1 or TRBD2 (7 bases each). The V gene's germline CDR1 is SGHVS and CDR2 FNYEAQ. The CDR3 contains 15 residues. V was shortened by 6 bases and J by 5 bases, with 19 bases between the two germline ends. The CDR3, as DNA: TGTGCCAGCAGTCGCCGGGACAGACTAGCCGAGACCCAGTACTTC. It translates to CASSRRDRLAETQYF.

This rearrangement joins TRBV18 to TRBJ2-7; weak D call: TRBD2 (6 bases). Germline V CDR1 and CDR2: KGHSH, LQKENI. This CDR3 spans 13 amino acids. The V end lost 3 bases, the J end lost 13 bases, and 19 bases lay between the germline ends. As DNA, the CDR3 is TGTGCCAGCTCACCTCTGTCTTGGTCTGCGGGATACTTC. This sequence encodes CASSPLSWSAGYF.